One sample yielded the 2 T cell receptor beta chains listed below, sequenced in a study of T cell changes during pregnancy in multiple sclerosis. Sequenced by immunoSEQ multiplex PCR; TCRdb stores in-frame clones only, minus some. The repertoire holds approximately 100,000 clones, with 85% to 95% as singletons. Sequencing used peripheral blood, obtained after pregnancy. These receptor sequences come from a female donor with multiple sclerosis, enrolled in a pregnancy study.

The chain couples TRBV2 to TRBJ2-5; 8 bases match TRBD2. In germline, CDR1 is SNHLY, CDR2 FYNNEI. The CDR3 spans 14 residues. With 6 bases clipped from V and 0 bases from J, the junction kept 3 bases outside the gene matches. The CDR3 DNA reads as TGTGCCAGCAGCCGCGGGGGGTACCAAGAGACCCAGTACTTC. Translating gives CASSRGGYQETQYF.

The rearrangement joins TRBV7-8 to TRBJ1-2; D perhaps matches TRBD1 (5 bases). Between the trimmed V and J ends, which lost 5 bases and 1 base, there was a span of 14 bases. This CDR3 contains 15 residues. The V gene's germline CDR1 is SGHVS and CDR2 FQNEAQ. The chain's CDR3 is CASSPEGLLNYGYTF. DNA for the CDR3: TGTGCCAGCAGCCCCGAGGGACTCCTTAACTATGGCTACACCTTC.